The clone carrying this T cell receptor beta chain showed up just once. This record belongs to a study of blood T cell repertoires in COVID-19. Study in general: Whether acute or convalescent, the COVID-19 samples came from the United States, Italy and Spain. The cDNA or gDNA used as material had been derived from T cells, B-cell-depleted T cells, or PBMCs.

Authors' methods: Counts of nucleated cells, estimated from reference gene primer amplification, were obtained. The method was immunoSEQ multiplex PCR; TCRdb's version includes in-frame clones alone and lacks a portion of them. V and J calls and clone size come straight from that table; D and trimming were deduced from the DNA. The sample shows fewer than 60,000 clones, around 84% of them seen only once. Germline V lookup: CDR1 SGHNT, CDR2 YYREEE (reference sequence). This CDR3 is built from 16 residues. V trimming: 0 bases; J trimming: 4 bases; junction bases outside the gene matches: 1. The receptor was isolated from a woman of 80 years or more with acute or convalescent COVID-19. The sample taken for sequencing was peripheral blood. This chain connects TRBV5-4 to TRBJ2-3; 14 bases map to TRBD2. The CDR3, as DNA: TGTGCCAGCAGCTTGGCGGGACTAGCGGGGGCAGATACGCAGTATTTT. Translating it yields CASSLAGLAGADTQYF.